Listed below are T cell receptor beta chains from one sample, sequenced in a study of spatial heterogeneity in lung cancer. TCRdb redid the calling of the 5' RACE reads with MiXCR, one entry per CDR3 protein. The sample includes some 7,700 distinct CDR3 sequences, about a sixth of them seen just once. The starting material was normal lung tissue next to the tumor, obtained at surgery. These receptors originate from a male donor with early-stage non-small cell lung cancer. Both conserved end residues are part of each CDR3.

J: TRBJ2-7
V: TRBV2
CDR3: CASRGDRRYEQYF

J: TRBJ2-1
V: TRBV5-1
CDR3: CASSLAASGSEQFF

J: TRBJ2-7
V: TRBV5-6
CDR3: CASSFGGPYEQYF

J: TRBJ1-1
V: TRBV6-6
CDR3: CASSRTVPQTEAFF

J: TRBJ2-3
V: TRBV5-1
CDR3: CASSPGTSGDFTDTQYF

J: TRBJ1-1
V: TRBV12-3/TRBV12-4
CDR3: CASSLGTGPGEAFF

J: TRBJ2-1
V: TRBV5-1
CDR3: CASSRTNEQFF

J: TRBJ2-3
V: TRBV6-6
CDR3: CASSLSGRGTKDTQYF

J: TRBJ2-7
V: TRBV27
CDR3: CASSPIGQGHEQYF

J: TRBJ2-1
V: TRBV5-4
CDR3: CASSLGLATYNEQFF

J: TRBJ1-1
V: TRBV6-5
CDR3: CASSYEYRGATEAFF

J: TRBJ2-3
V: TRBV7-3
CDR3: CASSPTRDRRDTQYF

J: TRBJ2-6
V: TRBV2
CDR3: CASSPRGGTGANVLTF

J: TRBJ2-5
V: TRBV24-1
CDR3: CATSDRDSAAETQYF

J: TRBJ2-3
V: TRBV28
CDR3: CASNLGGGRSDTQYF

J: TRBJ1-4
V: TRBV27
CDR3: CASSPRGGSTNEKLFF

J: TRBJ2-1
V: TRBV6-2/TRBV6-3
CDR3: CASSYEGYNEQFF

J: TRBJ1-1
V: TRBV7-3
CDR3: CASSETVNTEAFF

J: TRBJ1-1
V: TRBV7-2
CDR3: CASSPRQEAFF

J: TRBJ2-2
V: TRBV6-2/TRBV6-3
CDR3: CASMVAGTGELFF

J: TRBJ1-5
V: TRBV6-1
CDR3: CASSGVQGARGNQPQHF

J: TRBJ2-4
V: TRBV20-1
CDR3: CSARLAKNIQYF

J: TRBJ2-3
V: TRBV6-6
CDR3: CASKGADTQYF

J: TRBJ1-5
V: TRBV21-1
CDR3: CASNHPREGNQPQHF

J: TRBJ2-2
V: TRBV11-3
CDR3: CASSSDRAGGELFF

J: TRBJ2-3
V: TRBV20-1
CDR3: CSASRGTDTQYF

J: TRBJ2-5
V: TRBV29-1
CDR3: CSVEQRQETQYF

J: TRBJ2-7
V: TRBV28
CDR3: CASRPQGTPGFEQYF